The T cell receptor (beta chain) under discussion was sequenced for a study of neoadjuvant anti-PD-1 for oral cavity cancer (dated by TCRdb to the early 2020s). About the investigation overall: Before curative-intent surgical resection, most patients were given three to four biweekly doses of nivolumab at 3 mg/kg. The parent correlative cohort included about a dozen patients, with an approximately 35% response rate. A fourth nivolumab dose was given around day 43 to patients without progression, and definitive surgical resection was performed in those patients on days 50-56. Under RECIST 1.1, a patient counted as a responder if showing complete response, partial response or stable disease, and as a non-responder if showing progression. General conclusions and limits of the study: Only three patients per response group were included in the TCR analyses, and the authors called for validation in larger cohorts. After neoadjuvant nivolumab, non-responders showed significantly higher T cell clonality (Gini index) in PBMCs than responders did. Higher pretreatment blood TCRbeta clonality and lower post-treatment tumor TCRbeta clonality were correlated with higher pretreatment blood Treg/Th17 ratios.

V loses 4 bases at its end and J loses 5 bases; junction bases beyond the gene matches: 5. CDR1 and CDR2, looked up from the germline V gene (reference sequence), are MNHEY and SMNVEV. From the cysteine up to the phenylalanine, the CDR3 has a length of 14 residues. Of the read, only the CDR3 DNA is kept; its 42 bases are in frame from base 1. The time point label, as the study defines it: after neoadjuvant nivolumab, at surgical resection. Patients had been newly diagnosed with stage II-IVA oral cavity squamous cell carcinoma, and no prior systemic or radiation treatment had been given to the patients. Everyone in the cohort had locally advanced, HPV-negative oral cavity squamous cell carcinoma. Peripheral blood mononuclear cells were analyzed directly, without maintenance or expansion in culture. Samples came from a longitudinal correlative study of a single-arm phase II trial of neoadjuvant nivolumab in oral cavity squamous cell carcinoma. Subject-matched pre- and post-treatment PBMCs and tumors from three responders and three non-responders underwent genomic DNA-based TCRbeta sequencing. Peripheral blood mononuclear cells were drawn once before nivolumab treatment and a second time after treatment, when surgery took place. The Maxwell RSC DNA from Cells kit was used to extract genomic DNA from PBMCs.

This clone was observed a few times. Its antigen remains undetermined. Base qualities are missing; no much larger clone stands one base away. PBMC libraries used mostly 480 ng of input genomic DNA for deep sequencing, with six replicates per sample. TCRbeta libraries were prepared with the immunoSEQ hsTCRbeta kit according to the manufacturer's instructions. Sequencing of the completed libraries took place using an Illumina NovaSeq 6000 S4 flow cell after they had been pooled to about 3 nM. As for how the authors treated the data: The immunoSEQ Analyzer was used for raw data preprocessing and quality control. The analysis was restricted to productive rearrangements, with each unique CDR3 amino acid sequence defining a clonotype. Repertoire clonality was estimated as the Gini-Simpson index, which was computed with the R package tcR. Gini indices were compared with Student's t test, and associations with tumor size change were assessed by Pearson correlation. The immuneACCESS repertoire file appears here via TCRdb, limited to in-frame rearrangements. These files lack a portion of the clones; in checked studies, under half of the deficit traces to unresolved V genes, and the cause of the others is not known. V and J calls and clone size follow that table, whereas D and trimming were derived from the DNA. The sample table holds about 14,000 clones, of which 70% were seen once. In total, the top ten clones hold approximately 2.9% of the sample.

The starting material was PBMCs, obtained after nivolumab (anti-PD-1) treatment. The sequence links TRBV27 to TRBJ1-5; TRBD1 aligns with 7 central bases. This clonotype was sampled from a person aged 40 to 85 with oral cavity squamous cell carcinoma. CDR3 reads: CASSSGGVYQPQHF. Here is the DNA: TGTGCCAGCAGTTCAGGGGGTGTGTATCAGCCCCAGCATTTT.